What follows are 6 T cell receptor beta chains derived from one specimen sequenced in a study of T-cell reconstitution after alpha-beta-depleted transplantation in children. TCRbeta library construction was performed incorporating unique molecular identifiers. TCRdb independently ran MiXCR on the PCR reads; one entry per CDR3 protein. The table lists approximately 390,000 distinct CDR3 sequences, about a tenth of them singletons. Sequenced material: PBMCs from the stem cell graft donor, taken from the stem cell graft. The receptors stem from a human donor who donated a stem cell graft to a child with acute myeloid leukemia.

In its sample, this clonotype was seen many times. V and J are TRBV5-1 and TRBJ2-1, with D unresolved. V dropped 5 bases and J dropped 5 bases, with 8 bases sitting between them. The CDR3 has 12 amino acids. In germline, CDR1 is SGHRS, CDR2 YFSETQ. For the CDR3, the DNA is TGCGCCAGCAGACCCGATGACAATGAGCAGTTCTTC. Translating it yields CASRPDDNEQFF.

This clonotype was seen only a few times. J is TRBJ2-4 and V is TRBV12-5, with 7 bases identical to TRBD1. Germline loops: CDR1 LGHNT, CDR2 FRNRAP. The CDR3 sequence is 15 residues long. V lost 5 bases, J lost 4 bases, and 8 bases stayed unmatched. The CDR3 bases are TGTGCTAGTGGTGATTCCCCGGGACAGAAAAACATTCAGTACTTC. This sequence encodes CASGDSPGQKNIQYF. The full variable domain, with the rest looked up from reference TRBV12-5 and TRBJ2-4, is DARVTQTPRHKVTEMGQEVTMRCQPILGHNTVFWYRQTMMQGLELLAYFRNRAPLDDSGMPKDRFSAEMPDATLATLKIQPSEPRDSAVYFCASGDSPGQKNIQYFGAGTRLSVL.

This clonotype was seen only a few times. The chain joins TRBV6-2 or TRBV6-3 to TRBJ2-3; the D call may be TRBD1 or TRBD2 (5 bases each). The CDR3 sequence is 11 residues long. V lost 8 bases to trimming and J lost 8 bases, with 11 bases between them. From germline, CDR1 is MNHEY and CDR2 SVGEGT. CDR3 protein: CASGAGGTQYF. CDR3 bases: TGTGCCAGCGGCGCTGGGGGTACGCAGTATTTT.

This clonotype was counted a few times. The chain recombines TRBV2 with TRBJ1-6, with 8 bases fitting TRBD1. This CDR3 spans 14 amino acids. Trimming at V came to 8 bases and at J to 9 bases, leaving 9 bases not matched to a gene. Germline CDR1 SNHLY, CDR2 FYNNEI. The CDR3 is CASSNGQGASPLHF. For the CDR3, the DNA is TGTGCCAGCTCCAACGGCCAGGGGGCTTCACCCCTCCACTTT.

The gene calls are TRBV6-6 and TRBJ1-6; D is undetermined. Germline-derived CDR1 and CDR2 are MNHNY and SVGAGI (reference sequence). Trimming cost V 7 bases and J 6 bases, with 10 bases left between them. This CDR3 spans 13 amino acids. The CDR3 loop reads CASNPGRNSPLHF. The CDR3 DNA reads TGTGCCAGCAACCCCGGCCGTAATTCACCCCTCCACTTT.

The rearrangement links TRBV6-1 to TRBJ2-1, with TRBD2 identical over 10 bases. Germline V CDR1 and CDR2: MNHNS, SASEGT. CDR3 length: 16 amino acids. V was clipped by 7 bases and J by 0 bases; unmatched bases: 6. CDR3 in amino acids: CASTALAGFSYNEQFF. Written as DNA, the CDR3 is TGTGCCAGCACCGCACTAGCGGGATTCTCCTACAATGAGCAGTTCTTC.